This T cell receptor beta chain derives from a study of T cell repertoires in cytomegalovirus infection. Study-wide background: Epitope selection comprised recently identified HLA-C-restricted CMV epitopes and well-studied HLA-B-restricted CMV epitopes. In public TCR beta signatures, there were indications of both CMV infection and matching HLA type.

TCRdb re-derived calls from the reads in MiXCR, one entry per CDR3 protein. The table has roughly 920,000 distinct CDR3 sequences, roughly 30% seen once. This clonotype showed up just a few times. Its matching antigen is unknown. With 5 bases clipped from V and 2 bases from J, the junction kept 10 bases outside the gene matches. This CDR3 is 16 amino acids long. Germline V gene sequence: CDR1 SEHNR, CDR2 FQNEAQ (reference sequence). Sequencing used cultured CD8+ T cells from PBMCs, obtained from culture after CMV antigen stimulation. This TCR was sampled from a human donor in good health (CMV status not recorded). Some clones in this sample may be carry-over from other donors' samples. The J gene is TRBJ2-3, the V gene TRBV7-9, with 7 bases matching TRBD1. The CDR3 is CASSPYRDSLTDTQYF. DNA of the CDR3: TGTGCCAGCAGCCCGTACCGGGACAGCCTCACAGATACGCAGTATTTT. The entire variable domain, with the rest obtained from reference TRBV7-9 and TRBJ2-3, is as follows: DTGVSQNPRHKITKRGQNVTFRCDPISEHNRLYWYRQTLGQGPEFLTYFQNEAQLEKSRLLSDRFSAERPKGSFSTLEIQRTEQGDSAMYLCASSPYRDSLTDTQYFGPGTRLTVL.